This is a list of T cell receptor beta chains from one sample in a study of blood T cell repertoires in COVID-19. The table came from immunoSEQ multiplex PCR; TCRdb's copy has only in-frame clones and leaves some out. The profile shows over 150,000 clones, around four fifths of them singletons. The material sequenced was peripheral blood. These receptors were collected from an elderly woman with acute or convalescent COVID-19. CDR3s include the opening cysteine and the closing phenylalanine or tryptophan. D genes are given only for firm matches. Not every row has a clone size; where given, it reads once, few, many or a size class.

d_call: TRBD2
clone_size: .
j_call: TRBJ2-5
v_call: TRBV7-9
cdr3_nt: TGTGCCAGCAGCTTACTAGCGGGAGTCGGGGTACAAGAGACCCAGTACTTC
cdr3_aa: CASSLLAGVGVQETQYF

d_call: TRBD2
clone_size: once
j_call: TRBJ2-3
v_call: TRBV2
cdr3_nt: TGTGCCAGCAGTGAAGACCTAGCGGGGCGGGGAGATACGCAGTATTTT
cdr3_aa: CASSEDLAGRGDTQYF

d_call: TRBD1
clone_size: few
j_call: TRBJ1-1
v_call: TRBV19
cdr3_nt: TGTGCCAGTACTCCAGACAGGGGTGCAGAAGCTTTCTTT
cdr3_aa: CASTPDRGAEAFF

d_call: TRBD1
clone_size: .
j_call: TRBJ1-3
v_call: TRBV2
cdr3_nt: TGTGCCAGCACCGTCCAGGGGGCCGACTCTGGAAACACCATATATTTT
cdr3_aa: CASTVQGADSGNTIYF

d_call: .
clone_size: .
j_call: TRBJ1-4
v_call: TRBV6-5
cdr3_nt: TGTGCCAGCAGTTACCGCCGGAGAGAAAAACTGTTTTTT
cdr3_aa: CASSYRRREKLFF

d_call: .
clone_size: .
j_call: TRBJ1-2
v_call: TRBV29-1
cdr3_nt: TGCAGCGTTGAAAACAGGGCGCATGGCTACACCTTC
cdr3_aa: CSVENRAHGYTF

d_call: .
clone_size: .
j_call: TRBJ2-5
v_call: TRBV30
cdr3_nt: TGTGCCTGGAGTGTACAGACCCTCTCTGGTGGGACCCAGTACTTC
cdr3_aa: CAWSVQTLSGGTQYF

d_call: .
clone_size: .
j_call: TRBJ2-4
v_call: TRBV6-5
cdr3_nt: TGTGCCAGCAGTACAATCGGGGGAAAGAAAAACATTCAGTACTTC
cdr3_aa: CASSTIGGKKNIQYF

d_call: .
clone_size: .
j_call: TRBJ1-4
v_call: TRBV29-1
cdr3_nt: TGCAGCGTTGAGCCAATAGCTAATGAAAAACTGTTTTTT
cdr3_aa: CSVEPIANEKLFF

d_call: TRBD1
clone_size: few
j_call: TRBJ1-1
v_call: TRBV19
cdr3_nt: TGTGCCAGTAGTATCCTGGGACAGGGGGAAACTGAAGCTTTCTTT
cdr3_aa: CASSILGQGETEAFF

d_call: TRBD1
clone_size: .
j_call: TRBJ2-7
v_call: TRBV13
cdr3_nt: TGTGCCAGCAGCTTAGGCGCCGGGACAGGGTTTAACGAGCAGTACTTC
cdr3_aa: CASSLGAGTGFNEQYF

d_call: .
clone_size: .
j_call: TRBJ1-6
v_call: TRBV7-9
cdr3_nt: TGTGCCAGCAGCTTAGAGGTACTAAATTCACCCCTCCACTTT
cdr3_aa: CASSLEVLNSPLHF

d_call: .
clone_size: .
j_call: TRBJ1-1
v_call: TRBV7-7
cdr3_nt: TGTGCCAGCAGATTGACAGCTAACACTGAAGCTTTCTTT
cdr3_aa: CASRLTANTEAFF

d_call: .
clone_size: .
j_call: TRBJ1-5
v_call: TRBV7-3
cdr3_nt: TGTGCCAGCAGCTTGACCGTGGGGCCCGATCAGCCCCAGCATTTT
cdr3_aa: CASSLTVGPDQPQHF

d_call: .
clone_size: .
j_call: TRBJ2-1
v_call: TRBV10-3
cdr3_nt: TGTGCCATCCAAGGGGGTGGCAATGAGCAGTTCTTC
cdr3_aa: CAIQGGGNEQFF

d_call: .
clone_size: .
j_call: TRBJ1-3
v_call: TRBV9
cdr3_nt: TGTGCCAGCAGCGTAGAGGCCGGGGGGACAGGAAACACCATATATTTT
cdr3_aa: CASSVEAGGTGNTIYF

d_call: .
clone_size: .
j_call: TRBJ2-1
v_call: TRBV11-3
cdr3_nt: TGTGCCAGCAGCTTGGAGGGAACTCAGACCTACAATGAGCAGTTCTTC
cdr3_aa: CASSLEGTQTYNEQFF

d_call: TRBD1
clone_size: .
j_call: TRBJ1-5
v_call: TRBV5-8
cdr3_nt: TGTGCCAGCAGCTTACTACCGGGACAGGCCAGCCCCAATCAGCCCCAGCATTTT
cdr3_aa: CASSLLPGQASPNQPQHF

d_call: .
clone_size: .
j_call: TRBJ2-5
v_call: TRBV5-4
cdr3_nt: TGTGCCAGCAGCTTGGCTCGCCAAGAGACCCAGTACTTC
cdr3_aa: CASSLARQETQYF